The 26 T cell receptor beta chains listed next were all sequenced from one sample in a study of blood T cell repertoires in COVID-19. Produced via immunoSEQ multiplex PCR; TCRdb's table is partial and in-frame only. The sample gives about 210,000 clones, about 86% of which show up once; around 0.76% is in the top ten. Specimen: peripheral blood. Source of these receptors: a woman aged 65 to 85 with acute or convalescent COVID-19.

CDR3 nucleotide sequence: TGCGCCAGCAGCCAAGCCCCGAGTTCTAGCACAGATACGCAGTATTTT. Its protein is CASSQAPSSSTDTQYF. The chain couples TRBV4-3 to TRBJ2-3, with D hard to call. Trimming cost V 1 base and J 0 bases, with 11 bases left between them. Germline values: CDR1 LGHNA, CDR2 YSLEER. The CDR3 is 16 residues long.

The CDR3, as DNA: TGTGCCAGCAGCAACGAGAGGGGGCAGGGTGAAAAACTGTTTTTT. This translates into CASSNERGQGEKLFF. The chain is built from TRBV21-1 and TRBJ1-4; TRBD1, the D gene given by the table, was not confirmed from the DNA. TRBV21-1 is designated a pseudogene. The CDR3 runs 15 residues.

The rearrangement uses TRBV10-3 and TRBJ1-1; D ambiguous. Germline CDR1 reads ENHRY; CDR2 reads SYGVKD. Trimming took 6 bases from V and 0 from J, leaving 8 bases between them. This CDR3 has 13 amino acids. DNA of the CDR3: TGTGCCATCAGGGGAGCCATGAACACTGAAGCTTTCTTT. This encodes CAIRGAMNTEAFF.

This sequence joins TRBV12-5 and TRBJ2-2; D uncertain. V was shortened by 8 bases and J by 1 base, with 11 bases between the two germline ends. The germline CDR1 and CDR2 sequences are LGHNT and FRNRAP. This CDR3 contains 14 residues. CDR3 DNA sequence: TGTGCTAGTTCCCGACACGGGAACACCGGGGAGCTGTTTTTT. Translation gives CASSRHGNTGELFF. Variable domain in full (rest from reference TRBV12-5 and TRBJ2-2): DARVTQTPRHKVTEMGQEVTMRCQPILGHNTVFWYRQTMMQGLELLAYFRNRAPLDDSGMPKDRFSAEMPDATLATLKIQPSEPRDSAVYFCASSRHGNTGELFFGEGSRLTVL.

The CDR3 DNA is TGTGCCAGCAGCCGCGGGACCCAGAACACCGGGGAGCTGTTTTTT. Encoded protein: CASSRGTQNTGELFF. The rearrangement uses TRBV3-1 (or the pseudogene TRBV3-2) and TRBJ2-2, with D perhaps matching TRBD2 (6 bases). The ends were cut back, 4 bases at V and 1 base at J, with 10 bases in the middle. The CDR3 spans 15 residues. The germline CDR1 and CDR2 sequences are LGHDT and YNNKEL (reference sequence).

The CDR3 region is CASSLSWGGVETQYF. DNA of the CDR3: TGTGCCAGCAGTTTATCATGGGGAGGGGTAGAGACCCAGTACTTC. The chain links TRBV27 to TRBJ2-5; TRBD2 aligns across 7 bases. Germline V CDR1 and CDR2: MNHEY, SMNVEV (reference sequence). V gave up 0 bases and J gave up 4 bases; unmatched junction bases: 5. This CDR3 contains 15 residues.

V is TRBV2 and J is TRBJ2-7; perhaps TRBD2 as D (6 bases). The CDR3 is 14 amino acids. Looked up from germline, CDR1 is SNHLY and CDR2 is FYNNEI. The V gene lost 8 bases and the J gene lost 1 base, with 15 bases spanning the gap. DNA for the CDR3: TGTGCCAGCCTCCCGGCGACTAGTTCCTACGAGCAGTACTTC. Amino acid sequence: CASLPATSSYEQYF.

The rearrangement uses TRBV5-1 and TRBJ2-7; 7 nucleotides line up with TRBD1. V lost 3 bases, J lost 2 bases, and 5 bases stayed unmatched. Germline assignment: CDR1 SGHRS and CDR2 YFSETQ. The CDR3 runs to 14 residues. For the CDR3, the DNA is TGCGCCAGCAGCTCGCCGGGACAGACCTACGAGCAGTACTTC. Its translation: CASSSPGQTYEQYF.

This clone was seen just once. This chain uses TRBV6-5 with TRBJ1-1; 7 bases map to TRBD1. The V segment lost 2 bases and the J segment 7 bases; nucleotides outside the gene matches: 1. This CDR3 contains 12 residues. In germline, CDR1 is MNHEY, CDR2 SVGAGI. DNA of the CDR3: TGTGCCAGCAGTTACCGGGACAGTGAAGCTTTCTTT. Encoded protein: CASSYRDSEAFF.

The chain has TRBV2 and TRBJ2-7; no definite D call. Germline V gene data show CDR1 as SNHLY and CDR2 as FYNNEI. The CDR3 length is 15 residues. The V end lost 2 bases, the J end lost 0 bases, and 11 bases lay between the germline ends. The CDR3 sequence: CASSETGRSSYEQYF. The CDR3, as DNA: TGTGCCAGCAGTGAAACTGGTCGGAGCTCCTACGAGCAGTACTTC.

The rearrangement links TRBV19 to TRBJ1-5; TRBD1 might be the D (5 bases). The germline V and J ends were trimmed by 6 bases and 6 bases, with 12 bases remaining between them. The CDR3 runs to 13 residues. Per the germline V gene, CDR1 is LNHDA and CDR2 is SQIVND (reference sequence). CDR3 sequence: CASSREEIQPQHF. The CDR3 nucleotides read TGTGCCAGTAGCAGGGAAGAGATTCAGCCCCAGCATTTT.

The chain links TRBV19 to TRBJ1-1; D possibly corresponds to TRBD1 (5 bases). Trimming took 7 bases from V and 4 from J, leaving 16 bases between them. CDR1 is LNHDA and CDR2 is SQIVND in the germline V gene (reference sequence). This CDR3 has 14 amino acids. CDR3 nucleotide sequence: TGTGCCAGTACCATCGGCGGGGGAAGCACTGAAGCTTTCTTT. As protein: CASTIGGGSTEAFF.

On this clone itself: In the same sample, other DNA sequences code for this CDR3. CDR3 in amino acids: CASSYSGSSGNTIYF. In DNA form, the CDR3 reads TGTGCCAGCAGTTACTCCGGGTCCTCTGGAAACACCATATATTTT. The rearrangement links TRBV6-5 to TRBJ1-3; D is uncertain. Germline CDR1 reads MNHEY; CDR2 reads SVGAGI. The CDR3 contains 15 residues. V was cut by 0 bases and J by 0 bases, with 6 bases left in between.

This clone was recorded only once. The gene calls are TRBV19 and TRBJ1-6; D call uncertain. Trimming shortened V by 8 bases and J by 0 bases, and 11 bases separated the two germline ends. Germline V gene data show CDR1 as LNHDA and CDR2 as SQIVND (reference sequence). This CDR3 contains 15 residues. Here the CDR3 DNA reads TGTGCCAGTCGGTTGAGGAGCTCCTATAATTCACCCCTCCACTTT. Protein sequence: CASRLRSSYNSPLHF.

This clone is a singleton in its sample. The CDR3 loop is CASSIGTVPGGYTF. Here the CDR3 DNA reads TGTGCCAGTAGTATCGGGACAGTCCCGGGGGGCTACACCTTC. The J gene is TRBJ1-2, the V gene TRBV19; 7 nucleotides match TRBD1. This CDR3 has 14 residues. Germline values: CDR1 LNHDA, CDR2 SQIVND (reference sequence). The ends lost 3 bases at V and 8 bases at J; junction bases unmatched: 9.

V is TRBV19 and J is TRBJ2-3, with TRBD2 matching over 7 bases. The J segment lost 0 bases and the V segment lost 5 bases, leaving 11 bases of the junction unmatched. Germline V gene data show CDR1 as LNHDA and CDR2 as SQIVND (reference sequence). The CDR3 length is 17 residues. The CDR3 sequence: CASSASSGELSTDTQYF. DNA of the CDR3: TGTGCCAGTAGTGCATCCAGCGGGGAACTTAGCACAGATACGCAGTATTTT.

The chain recombines TRBV19 with TRBJ1-5; D perhaps matches TRBD1 (6 bases). V was trimmed by 7 bases and J by 5 bases, leaving 9 bases between them. Germline V lookup: CDR1 LNHDA, CDR2 SQIVND (reference sequence). This CDR3 is 12 amino acids long. The CDR3 loop is CASTDSYQPQHF. The DNA of the CDR3 is TGTGCCAGTACGGACAGCTATCAGCCCCAGCATTTT.

This sequence joins TRBV5-1 and TRBJ2-3; D may be TRBD1 (5 bases). V lost 0 bases and J lost 4, with 12 bases in between. CDR1 SGHRS and CDR2 YFSETQ come from the germline V gene. CDR3 length: 15 amino acids. This chain's CDR3 is CASSLAVAGPDTQYF. As DNA, the CDR3 is TGCGCCAGCAGCTTGGCAGTGGCAGGGCCAGATACGCAGTATTTT.

This clone was recorded only once. Written as DNA, the CDR3 is TGCGCCAGCAGCTTGGTGGGGACTAGCGGGTCCACAGATACGCAGTATTTT. Translating gives CASSLVGTSGSTDTQYF. This rearrangement joins TRBV5-1 to TRBJ2-3, with 12 bases fitting TRBD2. The CDR3 length is 17 residues. After removal of 0 bases from V and 2 bases from J, the junction contained 4 bases not matched to a gene. CDR1 and CDR2 (germline): SGHRS, YFSETQ. Complete variable domain (other parts from reference TRBV5-1 and TRBJ2-3): KAGVTQTPRYLIKTRGQQVTLSCSPISGHRSVSWYQQTPGQGLQFLFEYFSETQRNKGNFPGRFSGRQFSNSRSEMNVSTLELGDSALYLCASSLVGTSGSTDTQYFGPGTRLTVL.

The chain employs TRBV9 and TRBJ2-3; 7 positions agree with TRBD2. Germline CDR1 is SGDLS and CDR2 is YYNGEE. Germline trimming cut 3 bases from V and 3 bases from J; bases unmatched to any gene: 7. This CDR3 has 15 amino acids. DNA for the CDR3: TGTGCCAGCAGCGCCCAGAGCGGGGTAACAGATACGCAGTATTTT. As protein: CASSAQSGVTDTQYF. The full variable domain, with the rest looked up from reference TRBV9 and TRBJ2-3, is DSGVTQTPKHLITATGQRVTLRCSPRSGDLSVYWYQQSLDQGLQFLIQYYNGEERAKGNILERFSAQQFPDLHSELNLSSLELGDSALYFCASSAQSGVTDTQYFGPGTRLTVL.

This clone was detected only once. The CDR3 DNA reads as TGTGCCAGCAGTTTGTATGCGGACACCACGGGGTACTTC. Translating gives CASSLYADTTGYF. The chain is built from TRBV12-3 or TRBV12-4 and TRBJ2-7; TRBD1 might be the D (5 bases). CDR3 length equals 13 residues. V lost 3 bases to trimming and J lost 12 bases, with 18 bases between them.

The rearrangement uses TRBV27 and TRBJ1-6; 12 bases map to TRBD1. Losses at the gene ends were 3 bases for V and 9 bases for J; bases not matched to a gene: 6. Germline CDR1 MNHEY, CDR2 SMNVEV (reference sequence). This CDR3 region has 16 residues. CDR3 bases: TGTGCCAGCAGTTTGGGGACAGGGGGCTGGACTTCACCCCTCCACTTT. It specifies CASSLGTGGWTSPLHF.

V is TRBV10-3 and J is TRBJ2-7, with D perhaps TRBD1 (5 bases). CDR1 and CDR2 (germline): ENHRY, SYGVKD. V was shortened by 10 bases and J by 0 bases, with 16 bases between the two germline ends. The CDR3 consists of 14 residues. Here the CDR3 DNA reads TGTGCCACCCTGCCTCAGGGAAGCTCCTACGAGCAGTACTTC. Its translation: CATLPQGSSYEQYF.

The chain uses TRBV19 and TRBJ2-3, with TRBD1 matching over 8 bases. The V gene end was trimmed by 3 bases and the J gene end by 0 bases; junction bases not matched to a gene: 5. This CDR3 region has 16 residues. The germline V gene has CDR1 LNHDA and CDR2 SQIVND (reference sequence). As DNA, the CDR3 is TGTGCCAGTAGTATGGGGACAGGCACTAGCACAGATACGCAGTATTTT. It specifies CASSMGTGTSTDTQYF.

The V gene is TRBV3-1 (or the pseudogene TRBV3-2), the J gene TRBJ2-1, with 8 nucleotides matching TRBD2. J gave up 4 bases and V 3 bases, and 2 bases lay outside the gene matches. There are 14 residues in the CDR3. CDR1 LGHDT and CDR2 YNNKEL come from the germline V gene (reference sequence). CDR3 in amino acids: CASSHREGYNEQFF. In nucleotides, the CDR3 is TGTGCCAGCAGCCATCGGGAGGGGTACAATGAGCAGTTCTTC.

This chain links TRBV3-1 (or the pseudogene TRBV3-2) with TRBJ2-3; TRBD2 aligns across 12 bases. This CDR3 spans 17 amino acids. Trimming took 3 bases from V and 6 from J; bases not matched to a gene: 10. Germline-derived CDR1 and CDR2 are LGHDT and YNNKEL (reference sequence). CDR3 nucleotides: TGTGCCAGCAGCCACCGGGCGACTAGCGGGGGCGTGGATACGCAGTATTTT. This gives the protein CASSHRATSGGVDTQYF.